This TCR beta chain comes out of a study of blood T cell repertoires in COVID-19. With V trimmed by 3 bases and J by 3 bases, 5 bases remained unmatched. The length of the CDR3 is 16 residues. The germline CDR1 and CDR2 sequences are SGHRS and YFSETQ. Generated by immunoSEQ multiplex PCR, the TCRdb table keeps only in-frame clones and is missing some. Here the sample spans a few hundred thousand clones, around 88% being singletons. This TCR derives from a woman aged 30 to 39 with COVID-19, enrolled during active disease. V usage is TRBV5-1 and J usage is TRBJ2-1, with 11 positions matching TRBD2. Sequenced material: peripheral blood. The CDR3 DNA reads TGCGCCAGCAGCTCACGACTAGCGGGGTACTACAATGAGCAGTTCTTC. It encodes CASSSRLAGYYNEQFF.